Sequencing of this TCR beta chain was carried out in a study of cytotoxic CD8 clonotypes in ibrutinib-treated CLL. Study context: Within the patient group, about a dozen were relapsed/refractory and some 15 treatment-naive, and approximately 17 were IGHV unmutated. Once patients had received a median approximately twelve months of treatment, range 6 to 36, response samples were obtained.

Cryopreserved PBMCs were the source of about 2 micrograms of genomic DNA, which went to TCR beta libraries. The CDR3 runs to 17 residues. Trimming cost V 6 bases and J 0 bases; bases outside gene matches: 9. Per the germline V gene, CDR1 is ENHRY and CDR2 is SYGVKD. Profiling relied on immunoSEQ multiplex PCR, and the TCRdb table lists in-frame clones only, not all of them. The top ten clones hold about 2.1% of a sample with about 120,000 clones, roughly 88% of them seen once. Sequenced material: PBMCs, taken after 24 months of ibrutinib treatment. The clonotype originates from a human donor with chronic lymphocytic leukemia. The chain joins TRBV10-3 to TRBJ2-5, with 11 bases that match TRBD2. CDR3: CAISVNPSGGYQETQYF. In DNA form, the CDR3 reads TGTGCCATCAGCGTGAATCCTAGCGGGGGGTACCAAGAGACCCAGTACTTC.